These 4 T cell receptor beta chains originate from one sample sequenced in a study of cytomegalovirus exposure and HLA in healthy donors. Primers: 60 Vbeta forward and 13 Jbeta reverse. Sequencing used immunoSEQ multiplex PCR; TCRdb keeps in-frame clones, though not all of them. This sample's clone table lists some 130,000 clones. Material for sequencing was PBMCs. Receptor source: a man between 18 and 29 years old in good health and CMV-seronegative.

The J gene is TRBJ1-3, the V gene TRBV6-5, with 8 bases matching TRBD1. Germline assignment: CDR1 MNHEY and CDR2 SVGAGI. V lost 0 bases and J lost 2; bases outside the gene matches: 0. CDR3 length: 15 residues. The CDR3 nucleotides read TGTGCCAGCAGTTACTCGACAGGGGCTGGAAACACCATATATTTT. This encodes CASSYSTGAGNTIYF.

V usage is TRBV6-5 and J usage is TRBJ1-3; TRBD1 might be the D (6 bases). Trimming cost V 6 bases and J 4 bases, with 13 bases left between them. This CDR3 region has 14 residues. The V gene's germline CDR1 is MNHEY and CDR2 SVGAGI. CDR3 sequence: CASSSTGFGNTIYF. CDR3 in DNA: TGTGCCAGCAGCTCTACAGGGTTCGGAAACACCATATATTTT.

V usage is TRBV29-1 and J usage is TRBJ2-3, with D maybe TRBD2 (7 bases). Germline lookup yields CDR1 SQVTM and CDR2 ANQGSEA. The CDR3 contains 14 residues. V was cut by 6 bases and J by 3 bases, with 16 bases left in between. The CDR3 DNA sequence: TGCAGCGTCACCAGCGGGACACGGACAGATACGCAGTATTTT. It encodes CSVTSGTRTDTQYF.

The chain links TRBV13 to TRBJ1-1, with D possibly TRBD1 on 6 matching bases. This CDR3 spans 14 amino acids. Trimming cost V 4 bases and J 2 bases, with 11 bases left between them. Germline V gene sequence: CDR1 PRHDT, CDR2 FYEKMQ (reference sequence). The CDR3 spells CASSSPGVNTEAFF. CDR3 DNA: TGTGCCAGCAGCTCCCCAGGGGTCAACACTGAAGCTTTCTTT. The full variable domain, its missing parts supplied by reference TRBV13 and TRBJ1-1, is AAGVIQSPRHLIKEKRETATLKCYPIPRHDTVYWYQQGPGQDPQFLISFYEKMQSDKGSIPDRFSAQQFSDYHSELNMSSLELGDSALYFCASSSPGVNTEAFFGQGTRLTVV.